The entry below describes one T cell receptor (beta chain). Its cognate antigen is unknown. This sample is drawn from a study of CD8 T cells in ankylosing spondylitis. This CDR3 has 17 residues. The junction had 13 bases not matched to a gene; V was cut back by 4 bases and J by 6 bases. CDR1 is MNHNS, CDR2 SASEGT, per germline. Each CDR3 protein is one row after TCRdb ran MiXCR on the 5' RACE reads. The sample has 700,000 or so distinct CDR3 sequences; around 19% are singletons. Study-level findings and limits: Roughly eight highly homologous variants formed a TCR beta motif that appeared characteristic of ankylosing spondylitis blood. The authors found the disease-linked clones to be CD8+ and relatively rare in peripheral blood.

This clonotype was obtained from a male donor with ankylosing spondylitis. The specimen sequenced was blood, either unsorted or a sorted T cell fraction (not recorded which). V usage is TRBV6-1 and J usage is TRBJ2-1; TRBD2 aligns across 9 bases. In DNA, the CDR3 is TGTGCCAGCAGTGGCTTCCCCTTCTCTAGCGGGACCAATGAGCAGTTCTTC. It translates to CASSGFPFSSGTNEQFF.